This passage covers 30 T cell receptor beta chains from one sample sequenced in a study of T cells in Graves' hyperthyroidism and ophthalmopathy. Amplification of TCR beta CDR3 regions used RNA as the template. Primed by the HTBI set, a first-round RT-PCR was run on the TCR CDR3. A single record per CDR3 protein comes from TCRdb applying MiXCR to the multiplex PCR reads. The sample lists more than 300,000 distinct CDR3 sequences; about 18% were seen once. Sequencing was carried out using blood. The receptors shown here come from a man between 18 and 35 years old with Graves' ophthalmopathy.

The chain uses TRBV7-3 and TRBJ2-1, with 8 positions matching TRBD2. CDR3 length equals 14 residues. CDR1 and CDR2 (germline): SGHTA, FQGTGA. Trimming took 0 bases from V and 7 from J; bases not matched to a gene: 2. CDR3 nucleotides: TGTGCCAGCAGCTTAACCGGACTAGCAAATGAGCAGTTCTTC. It encodes CASSLTGLANEQFF.

The chain couples TRBV2 to TRBJ1-1; 9 nucleotides align to TRBD1. In germline, CDR1 is SNHLY, CDR2 FYNNEI. Losses at the gene ends were 5 bases for V and 5 bases for J; bases not matched to a gene: 9. The CDR3 covers 15 residues. The CDR3 DNA reads TGTGCCAGCAGTCCTACAGGGGGCGCGGAGACTGAAGCTTTCTTT. Translation gives CASSPTGGAETEAFF.

There are many counts of this clonotype. The chain couples TRBV6-5 to TRBJ1-2; possibly TRBD1 for D (5 bases). Germline CDR1 reads MNHEY; CDR2 reads SVGAGI. V was pared by 3 bases and J by 7 bases, with 12 bases between. The CDR3 totals 13 residues. CDR3 nucleotide sequence: TGTGCCAGCAGTTATGGGGGTGAGGGTGGCTACACCTTC. Residues: CASSYGGEGGYTF.

The chain carries TRBV2 and TRBJ1-1, with D perhaps TRBD1 (6 bases). Germline V gene sequence: CDR1 SNHLY, CDR2 FYNNEI. Trimming removed 8 bases from V and 0 bases from J, with 22 bases in between. The CDR3 has 17 amino acids. This CDR3 reads CASSPPGAGGMNTEAFF. For the CDR3, the DNA is TGTGCCAGCTCACCACCTGGGGCCGGGGGCATGAACACTGAAGCTTTCTTT.

In this sample, this clonotype turned up a few times. CDR3 sequence reads: CASSPGFTGANVLTF. The DNA for the CDR3 is TGTGCCAGCTCACCTGGTTTCACGGGGGCCAACGTCCTGACTTTC. The rearrangement links TRBV18 to TRBJ2-6, with D unresolved. Germline V CDR1 and CDR2: KGHSH, LQKENI. Trimming took 3 bases from V and 4 from J, leaving 10 bases between them. This CDR3 has 15 residues.

The chain recombines TRBV5-1 with TRBJ1-4; TRBD1 matches 10 bases. The CDR3 has 17 amino acids. Trimming cost V 3 bases and J 3 bases; bases outside gene matches: 8. Germline loops: CDR1 SGHRS, CDR2 YFSETQ. The CDR3 spells CASSSPGQGLANEKLFF. The CDR3 DNA reads TGCGCCAGCAGCTCACCGGGACAGGGGTTAGCTAATGAAAAACTGTTTTTT.

This clonotype showed up just once. A read error may account for a junction end that differs from germline. The J gene is TRBJ2-7, the V gene TRBV11-1; D might be TRBD1 (6 bases). From germline, CDR1 is SGHAT and CDR2 FQDESV (reference sequence). CDR3 length equals 12 residues. The CDR3 sequence: CASSSDSYDQYF. The CDR3 nucleotides read TGTGCCAGCAGCTCGGACAGTTACGACCAGTACTTC.

This clonotype was seen repeatedly, ten times or more. The chain combines TRBV11-2 with TRBJ2-7; D could derive from TRBD1 or TRBD2 (5 bases each). The germline V and J ends were trimmed by 4 bases and 6 bases, with 13 bases remaining between them. CDR1 and CDR2 from the germline V gene are SGHAT and FQNNGV. CDR3 length: 13 amino acids. This CDR3 reads CASSSTWGSEQYF. DNA of the CDR3: TGTGCCAGCAGCTCCACCTGGGGGTCCGAGCAGTACTTC.

Only a few counts were recorded for this clonotype. This rearrangement joins TRBV4-1 to TRBJ2-3; 10 nucleotides agree with TRBD2. CDR1 and CDR2 from the germline V gene are MGHRA and YSYEKL. V was pared by 2 bases and J by 4 bases, with 6 bases of the junction left unmatched. CDR3 size: 16 residues. CDR3 residues: CASSQLSGGGSDTQYF. The CDR3 DNA sequence: TGCGCCAGCAGCCAACTAAGCGGGGGGGGATCAGATACGCAGTATTTT.

The table lists this clonotype with many counts. The chain links TRBV13 to TRBJ2-3; the D gene is possibly TRBD2 (6 bases). The CDR3 covers 16 residues. V lost 6 bases and J lost 0, with 16 bases in between. Germline V gene lookup returns CDR1 PRHDT and CDR2 FYEKMQ (reference sequence). The CDR3 loop is CASSLEGRLSTDTQYF. CDR3 sequence (DNA): TGTGCCAGCAGTTTGGAGGGTCGGTTGAGCACAGATACGCAGTATTTT.

Concerning this clonotype: Just one base apart from a much larger clone, this may be a read error. This sequence joins TRBV4-2 and TRBJ2-7; 7 bases line up with TRBD2. CDR3 length: 14 residues. Germline-derived CDR1 and CDR2 are LGHNA and YNFKEQ. Unmatched junction bases numbered 2, after V lost 1 base and J lost 2 bases. The CDR3 loop reads CASSQGEGTYEQYF. CDR3 coding DNA: TGTGCCAGCAGCCAAGGGGAGGGAACCTACGAGCAGTACTTC.

By share of the sample, this clonotype is medium-sized. This chain links TRBV12-3 or TRBV12-4 with TRBJ1-2; weak D call: TRBD1 (5 bases). The CDR3 is 15 amino acids. V was trimmed by 3 bases and J by 0 bases, leaving 11 bases between them. For the CDR3, the DNA is TGTGCCAGCAGTTTCGGGGGTCCGGCTAACTATGGCTACACCTTC. It translates to CASSFGGPANYGYTF.

This clonotype was detected ten times or more. V gene TRBV7-8 combines with J gene TRBJ1-1; no reliable D call. The V gene's germline CDR1 is SGHVS and CDR2 FQNEAQ. The CDR3 is made up of 14 amino acids. Trimming took 3 bases from V and 1 from J, leaving 9 bases between them. As DNA, the CDR3 is TGTGCCAGCAGCTTTCAAGTGTCGAACACTGAAGCTTTCTTT. It yields the protein CASSFQVSNTEAFF.

This clonotype came up a few times. This chain joins TRBV5-6 and TRBJ1-1, with 11 bases that match TRBD1. The CDR3 is 12 amino acids. From germline, CDR1 is SGHDT and CDR2 YYEEEE. Trimming removed 7 bases from V and 7 bases from J; junction bases left unmatched: 3. This chain's CDR3 is CASGGQGVEAFF. DNA for the CDR3: TGTGCCAGCGGGGGACAGGGGGTTGAAGCTTTCTTT.

The rearrangement links TRBV4-1 to TRBJ2-2; 7 positions match TRBD1. Trimming removed 4 bases from V and 7 bases from J; junction bases left unmatched: 9. In germline, CDR1 is MGHRA, CDR2 YSYEKL. The CDR3 contains 15 residues. CDR3 DNA: TGCGCCAGCAGCCTCAAACCCAGGGGGAACGGGGAGCTGTTTTTT. This codes for CASSLKPRGNGELFF.

This clonotype was observed many times. The rearrangement uses TRBV18 and TRBJ1-5; TRBD1 matches 7 bases. Germline CDR1 and CDR2: KGHSH and LQKENI. J lost 0 bases, V lost 4 bases, and 3 bases had no gene match. The CDR3 loop spans 15 amino acids. The DNA of the CDR3 is TGTGCCAGCTCACTACAGGGGAGTAGCAATCAGCCCCAGCATTTT. It specifies CASSLQGSSNQPQHF.

This clonotype was recorded at least ten times. The chain recombines TRBV7-8 with TRBJ1-1, with 7 bases aligning to TRBD1. Trimming at V came to 4 bases and at J to 5 bases, leaving 10 bases not matched to a gene. CDR1 SGHVS and CDR2 FQNEAQ come from the germline V gene. The CDR3 contains 15 residues. Here the CDR3 reads CASSSSTGWGTEAFF. The CDR3 nucleotides read TGTGCCAGCAGCTCGTCGACAGGGTGGGGGACTGAAGCTTTCTTT. The full variable domain, in which reference TRBV7-8 and TRBJ1-1 provide the parts outside the CDR3, is GAGVSQSPRYKVAKRGQDVALRCDPISGHVSLFWYQQALGQGPEFLTYFQNEAQLDKSGLPSDRFFAERPEGSVSTLKIQRTQQEDSAVYLCASSSSTGWGTEAFFGQGTRLTVV.

This clonotype was seen ten or more times. The CDR3 bases are TGCGCCAGCAGCTCCGGGTTCGACTATGGCTACACCTTC. The encoded protein is CASSSGFDYGYTF. The chain couples TRBV5-1 to TRBJ1-2; no firm D call. The CDR3 is made up of 13 amino acids. CDR1 and CDR2 (germline): SGHRS, YFSETQ. The ends were cut back, 3 bases at V and 3 bases at J, with 9 bases in the middle. Combining the CDR3 with reference TRBV5-1 and TRBJ1-2 gives the whole variable domain KAGVTQTPRYLIKTRGQQVTLSCSPISGHRSVSWYQQTPGQGLQFLFEYFSETQRNKGNFPGRFSGRQFSNSRSEMNVSTLELGDSALYLCASSSGFDYGYTFGSGTRLTVV.

The rearrangement joins TRBV9 to TRBJ1-2, with 9 bases fitting TRBD1. The germline V gene encodes CDR1 SGDLS and CDR2 YYNGEE. The CDR3 length is 15 residues. V lost 2 bases, J lost 5 bases, and 7 bases stayed unmatched. The CDR3 sequence: CASSVRDRDLYGYTF. In DNA, the CDR3 is TGTGCCAGCAGCGTCCGGGACAGGGATTTATATGGCTACACCTTC.

A few counts support this clonotype. The CDR3 loop reads CATVAGAHYGYTF. The CDR3 DNA sequence: TGTGCCACCGTGGCAGGGGCCCACTATGGCTACACCTTC. This chain connects TRBV6-2 or TRBV6-3 to TRBJ1-2, with a possible D match to TRBD1 (6 bases). Germline CDR1 is MNHEY and CDR2 is SVGEGT. The CDR3 consists of 13 residues. The V end lost 10 bases, the J end lost 3 bases, and 15 bases lay between the germline ends.

The V call is TRBV11-3, the J call TRBJ2-4, with D tentatively TRBD1 (6 bases). The germline CDR1 and CDR2 sequences are SGHNT and YENEEA. This CDR3 is 14 amino acids long. V lost 6 bases to trimming and J lost 8 bases, with 17 bases between them. The CDR3 region is CASRRVDQGYIQYF. CDR3 coding DNA: TGTGCCAGCAGGCGGGTTGATCAGGGGTACATTCAGTACTTC.

The rearrangement uses TRBV6-1 and TRBJ2-1, with D perhaps TRBD2 (6 bases). This CDR3 spans 15 amino acids. The V gene's germline CDR1 is MNHNS and CDR2 SASEGT. V dropped 8 bases and J dropped 2 bases, with 16 bases sitting between them. CDR3 amino acids: CASLGGALPYNEQFF. The CDR3 DNA is TGTGCCAGCCTCGGAGGGGCCCTTCCCTACAATGAGCAGTTCTTC.

As regards this clonotype: This sequence may be a read error, since a much larger clone differs from it by one base. This chain links TRBV6-1 with TRBJ2-7; TRBD1 matches at 10 bases. V was pared by 6 bases and J by 9 bases, with 8 bases of the junction left unmatched. Germline V gene sequence: CDR1 MNHNS, CDR2 SASEGT. This CDR3 has 13 amino acids. CDR3 in DNA: TGTGCCAGCAGCCGGGACAGGGGTGCCGGGCAGTACTTC. Its translation is CASSRDRGAGQYF.

This clonotype was seen many times. This chain uses TRBV13 with TRBJ1-6; TRBD1 matches 7 bases. From germline, CDR1 is PRHDT and CDR2 FYEKMQ (reference sequence). V shed 5 bases, J shed 0 bases, and the junction held 7 bases outside the gene matches. There are 17 residues in the CDR3. The CDR3 coding sequence is TGTGCCAGCAGCCCGGGACAGCCGAGCTCCTATAATTCACCCCTCCACTTT. Protein: CASSPGQPSSYNSPLHF. Variable domain in full (rest from reference TRBV13 and TRBJ1-6): AAGVIQSPRHLIKEKRETATLKCYPIPRHDTVYWYQQGPGQDPQFLISFYEKMQSDKGSIPDRFSAQQFSDYHSELNMSSLELGDSALYFCASSPGQPSSYNSPLHFGNGTRLTVT.

The V call is TRBV20-1, the J call TRBJ1-2, with 7 bases identical to TRBD1. From germline, CDR1 is DFQATT and CDR2 SNEGSKA (reference sequence). The CDR3 is 12 residues long. V gave up 3 bases and J gave up 8 bases; unmatched junction bases: 6. This CDR3 is CSASIQGGGYTF. CDR3 in DNA: TGCAGTGCTAGCATCCAGGGGGGAGGCTACACCTTC.

Concerning this clonotype itself: The junction differs from germline at one of its ends, possibly a read error. The chain joins TRBV12-3 or TRBV12-4 to TRBJ1-5; 9 bases match TRBD1. The CDR3 spans 17 residues. CDR3 region: CASSLWTGDNSDQPQHF. The CDR3, as DNA: TGTGCCAGCAGTTTATGGACAGGGGATAATAGCGATCAGCCCCAGCATTTT.

This clonotype was counted only a few times. The chain joins TRBV27 to TRBJ2-5, with 9 bases aligning to TRBD1. The CDR3 runs to 13 residues. V lost 5 bases to trimming and J lost 6 bases; unmatched junction nucleotides: 4. Germline V gene lookup returns CDR1 MNHEY and CDR2 SMNVEV (reference sequence). The CDR3 nucleotides read TGTGCCAGCAGTACGGGACAGGGAAAGACCCAGTACTTC. Amino acid sequence: CASSTGQGKTQYF.

This clonotype has a count of ten or more. This chain connects TRBV5-1 to TRBJ2-1; TRBD2 might be the D (6 bases). V gave up 4 bases and J gave up 8 bases, with 19 bases separating them. This CDR3 region has 15 residues. Germline-derived CDR1 and CDR2 are SGHRS and YFSETQ. DNA for the CDR3: TGCGCCAGCAGCAAGTCCCCTGGCAGGGACTATGAGCAGTTCTTC. It is translated as CASSKSPGRDYEQFF.

This clonotype was recorded many times. The rearrangement uses TRBV28 and TRBJ1-2, with TRBD1 as a possible D gene (6 bases). V lost 3 bases to trimming and J lost 7 bases, with 15 bases between them. In germline, CDR1 is MDHEN, CDR2 SYDVKM. CDR3 length: 14 amino acids. CDR3 nucleotides: TGTGCCAGCAGTTTTCTAAACAGGGAGGCTGGCTACACCTTC. Protein product: CASSFLNREAGYTF.

This clonotype turned up a few times. This chain links TRBV10-3 with TRBJ2-2, with no clear D. Trimming removed 7 bases at V and 6 bases at J, with 9 bases between. The CDR3 is made up of 12 amino acids. Germline V gene lookup returns CDR1 ENHRY and CDR2 SYGVKD. The CDR3 DNA reads TGTGCCATCACCGGGCCAGCCGGGGAGCTGTTTTTT. Amino acids: CAITGPAGELFF.